The source of this T cell receptor (beta chain) is a study of blood T cells in healthy people across ages. In this sample, this clonotype turned up a few times. PCR was performed a second time for about 6 to 11 cycles using a sample-barcoded 5' primer and a J-beta primer mix. TCRdb processed the 5' RACE reads anew with MiXCR; each CDR3 protein has one entry. The sample shows roughly 800,000 distinct CDR3 sequences, more than 20% of them seen only once. This CDR3 spans 12 amino acids. Trimming took 2 bases from V and 0 from J, leaving 3 bases between them. Germline loops: CDR1 SQVTM, CDR2 ANQGSEA. This sample was also put to use in a study of T cells of mothers and their children.

V usage is TRBV29-1 and J usage is TRBJ2-3; no reliable D call. Sequenced material: blood. This TCR derives from a boy between 10 and 17 years old in good health. DNA for the CDR3: TGCAGCGTTGAAACTAGCACAGATACGCAGTATTTT. The encoded protein is CSVETSTDTQYF.